This T cell receptor beta chain was profiled in a study of Tregs in tolerant kidney transplant recipients. Here immunoSEQ multiplex PCR was the method, and the copy in TCRdb shows in-frame clones only, minus some. Recorded here are about 52,000 clones; the top ten clones represent about 0.83%. A word on this clone: The read comes to an end 3 residues before the CDR3 does, leaving the germline J gene to fill in the end.

Germline loops: CDR1 SEHNR, CDR2 FQNEAQ (reference sequence). V was pared by 8 bases and J by 0 bases, with 16 bases between. This CDR3 has 15 amino acids. Sequenced material: CD4+ T cells from blood, taken before the transplant. The TCR was taken from a human donor who received a combined kidney and bone marrow transplant. The V call is TRBV7-9, the J call TRBJ1-2, with a tentative D call TRBD1 (5 bases). The sequenced part of the CDR3 DNA is TGTGCCAGCCAAGACGAAGGGGAAGCTAACTATGGC. Encoded protein: CASQDEGEANYG. The whole CDR3 is CASQDEGEANYGYTF.